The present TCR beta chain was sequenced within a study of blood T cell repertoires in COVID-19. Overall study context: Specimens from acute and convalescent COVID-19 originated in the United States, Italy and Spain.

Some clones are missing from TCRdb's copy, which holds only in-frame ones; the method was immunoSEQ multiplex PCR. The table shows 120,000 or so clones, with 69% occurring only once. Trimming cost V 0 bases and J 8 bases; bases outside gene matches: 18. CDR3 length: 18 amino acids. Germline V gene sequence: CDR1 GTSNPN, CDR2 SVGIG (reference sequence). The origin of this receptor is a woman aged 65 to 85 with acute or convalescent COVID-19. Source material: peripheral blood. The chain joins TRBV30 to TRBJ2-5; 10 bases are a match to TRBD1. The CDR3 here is CAWSVPPTGTGARSTQYF. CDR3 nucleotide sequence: TGTGCCTGGAGTGTGCCTCCGACCGGGACAGGGGCCCGAAGTACCCAGTACTTC.